These 10 T cell receptor beta chains share one sample of origin, sequenced in a study of shared clonotypes between healthy human individuals. Data came from immunoSEQ multiplex PCR; TCRdb stores just in-frame clones and leaves some out. The sample has 2 million to 2.5 million clones; about 92% are singletons. The sample consisted of naive CD4+ T cells from PBMCs. As to subset: CD45RA+ positively selected. The receptors originated from a man aged 18 to 29 in good health. Some clones in this sample may be carry-over from other donors' samples.

The chain carries TRBV18 and TRBJ2-6; D may be TRBD2 (5 bases). The V and J ends lost 4 bases and 2 bases respectively, with 6 bases between them. The CDR3 totals 14 residues. The V gene's germline CDR1 is KGHSH and CDR2 LQKENI. In DNA, the CDR3 is TGTGCCAGCTCACGGGAGACTGGGGCCAACGTCCTGACTTTC. Protein: CASSRETGANVLTF.

The chain employs TRBV28 and TRBJ1-2, with D possibly being TRBD1 (6 bases). Germline CDR1 and CDR2: MDHEN and SYDVKM. The CDR3 sequence is 12 residues long. With 7 bases removed from V and 8 bases from J, the gap between germline ends came to 14 bases. The CDR3 coding sequence is TGTGCCAGCAACAGGGCCCTGGAGGGCTACACCTTC. It encodes CASNRALEGYTF.

V usage is TRBV10-3 and J usage is TRBJ1-2; no clear D gene. Trimming removed 3 bases from V and 7 bases from J, with 21 bases in between. Germline V gene lookup returns CDR1 ENHRY and CDR2 SYGVKD. The CDR3 is made up of 16 amino acids. Here the CDR3 DNA reads TGTGCCATCAGTGACCTAGCCCCCGGATCCAGCGGTGGCTACACCTTC. Its translation: CAISDLAPGSSGGYTF.

Details on this clone: Other nucleotide sequences from this sample produce the same CDR3. The chain combines TRBV9 with TRBJ2-7, with 12 bases lining up with TRBD1. Germline lookup yields CDR1 SGDLS and CDR2 YYNGEE. This CDR3 region has 15 residues. J gave up 2 bases and V 4 bases, and 4 bases lay outside the gene matches. The CDR3, as DNA: TGTGCCAGCAGCCTGGGGACAGGGGGCACCTACGAGCAGTACTTC. It translates to CASSLGTGGTYEQYF.

DNA of the CDR3: TGTGCCAGCAGTCCTACCCGGGACAGTAAAACCTACGAGCAGTACTTC. This translates into CASSPTRDSKTYEQYF. J is TRBJ2-7 and V is TRBV28, with 7 nucleotides matching TRBD1. The CDR3 sequence is 16 residues long. The V gene's germline CDR1 is MDHEN and CDR2 SYDVKM. The junction had 12 bases not matched to a gene; V was cut back by 5 bases and J by 2 bases.

The chain carries TRBV29-1 and TRBJ2-7; 9 bases are shared with TRBD1. V gave up 7 bases and J gave up 1 base; unmatched junction bases: 11. This CDR3 has 15 residues. CDR1 SQVTM and CDR2 ANQGSEA come from the germline V gene. Here the CDR3 reads CSAKTGTGSSYEQYF. DNA for the CDR3: TGCAGCGCGAAGACCGGGACAGGGAGTTCCTACGAGCAGTACTTC.

The chain joins TRBV5-1 to TRBJ1-4, with 7 bases matching TRBD1. The CDR3 totals 16 residues. Germline V gene data show CDR1 as SGHRS and CDR2 as YFSETQ. V was clipped by 4 bases and J by 0 bases; unmatched bases: 6. CDR3 nucleotide sequence: TGCGCCAGCAGCAGGGACAGTGCTGCAACTAATGAAAAACTGTTTTTT. Translated: CASSRDSAATNEKLFF.

This chain links TRBV29-1 with TRBJ1-1; TRBD1 is a possible D gene (5 bases). The germline gives CDR1 SQVTM, CDR2 ANQGSEA. This CDR3 is built from 16 residues. The V end was cut by 5 bases, the J end by 8 bases, with 27 bases between. CDR3 region: CSVCRDPILVNPEAFF. CDR3 nucleotide sequence: TGCAGCGTTTGCCGGGACCCTATCTTGGTCAACCCCGAAGCTTTCTTT.

The chain combines TRBV6-5 with TRBJ2-3; tentatively, D is TRBD1 or TRBD2 (6 bases each). Germline V gives CDR1 MNHEY, CDR2 SVGAGI. CDR3 length: 14 amino acids. Between the trimmed V and J ends, which lost 6 bases and 5 bases, there was a span of 15 bases. CDR3 sequence reads: CASRNRATRDTQYF. CDR3 bases: TGTGCCAGCAGGAACAGGGCGACTAGAGATACGCAGTATTTT.

This chain links TRBV7-3 with TRBJ1-5; 9 nucleotides agree with TRBD1. V shed 5 bases and J 6 bases; nucleotides not matched to a gene: 5. Germline V gives CDR1 SGHTA, CDR2 FQGTGA. The CDR3 totals 14 residues. The CDR3 DNA follows: TGTGCCAGCAGCGTTGACAGGGGGAGTCAGCCCCAGCATTTT. Translated: CASSVDRGSQPQHF. The whole variable domain, remainder taken from reference TRBV7-3 and TRBJ1-5, is GAGVSQTPSNKVTEKGKYVELRCDPISGHTALYWYRQSLGQGPEFLIYFQGTGAADDSGLPNDRFFAVRPEGSVSTLKIQRTERGDSAVYLCASSVDRGSQPQHFGDGTRLSIL.